This is a list of T cell receptor beta chains from one sample in a study of blood T cell repertoires in COVID-19. Produced via immunoSEQ multiplex PCR; TCRdb's table is partial and in-frame only. The data show 300,000 to 400,000 clones, 86% seen once. The source material was peripheral blood. These receptors all come from a woman aged 60-75 years with COVID-19, enrolled during active disease. Both conserved end residues are part of each CDR3. The order of the fields is J gene, clone size, D gene, V gene, CDR3 protein, CDR3 DNA. The D gene is left open where the match is weak. Expanded clones are given a class, and other clones once, few, many or no size at all.

>TRBJ2-5|-|TRBD2|TRBV7-7
CASSLGGGYQETQYF
TGTGCCAGCAGCTTAGGCGGGGGGTACCAAGAGACCCAGTACTTC
>TRBJ2-5|-|-|TRBV12-3/TRBV12-4
CASSLPSRETQYF
TGTGCCAGCAGTTTGCCTAGCAGGGAGACCCAGTACTTC
>TRBJ1-5|-|-|TRBV27
CASSLGAGTGNQPQHF
TGTGCCAGCAGTTTGGGGGCCGGGACCGGGAATCAGCCCCAGCATTTT
>TRBJ1-5|-|TRBD1|TRBV7-2
CASSLWGTGTTSNQPQHF
TGTGCCAGCAGCTTATGGGGGACAGGGACAACTAGCAATCAGCCCCAGCATTTT
>TRBJ2-1|once|TRBD2|TRBV5-6
CASIFWRGLAVNEQFF
TGTGCCAGCATCTTTTGGCGGGGACTAGCGGTCAATGAGCAGTTCTTC
>TRBJ2-7|-|TRBD2|TRBV5-8
CASSLSLAGDF
TGTGCCAGCAGCTTGTCTTTAGCGGGGGACTTC
>TRBJ2-5|-|TRBD2|TRBV18
CASSPNGGVQETQYF
TGTGCCAGCTCACCGAACGGGGGGGTCCAAGAGACCCAGTACTTC
>TRBJ1-1|-|-|TRBV27
CASSWAALPNTEAFF
TGTGCCAGCAGTTGGGCAGCCCTACCGAACACTGAAGCTTTCTTT
>TRBJ2-7|once|TRBD1|TRBV7-9
CASSFGTGGDQGEQYF
TGTGCCAGCAGCTTCGGGACAGGGGGCGACCAGGGCGAGCAGTACTTC
>TRBJ1-4|once|-|TRBV30
CAWSRSKEKLFF
TGTGCCTGGAGCAGAAGTAAGGAAAAACTGTTTTTT
>TRBJ1-4|once|-|TRBV5-5
CASSFDRRNEKLFF
TGTGCCAGCAGCTTTGACAGAAGAAATGAAAAACTGTTTTTT
>TRBJ2-7|-|-|TRBV28
CASSSEVIRYEQYF
TGTGCCAGCAGTTCCGAGGTTATTCGCTACGAGCAGTACTTC
>TRBJ2-3|-|TRBD2|TRBV6-5
CASMRWGIGGDTQYF
TGTGCCAGCATGCGTTGGGGGATCGGGGGGGATACGCAGTATTTT
>TRBJ1-1|-|-|TRBV5-4
CASSSLKGHLNTEAFF
TGTGCCAGCAGTTCCCTTAAGGGACACCTGAACACTGAAGCTTTCTTT
>TRBJ2-6|-|TRBD1|TRBV2
CASIRDRGPGANVLTF
TGTGCCAGCATTAGGGACAGGGGGCCTGGGGCCAACGTCCTGACTTTC
>TRBJ2-7|-|-|TRBV6-5
CASTGRDGSHEQYF
TGTGCCAGCACCGGGCGGGACGGATCCCACGAGCAGTACTTC
>TRBJ1-4|-|-|TRBV4-2
CASRVGGGTNEKLFF
TGTGCCAGCCGTGTAGGGGGGGGAACTAATGAAAAACTGTTTTTT
>TRBJ2-5|-|-|TRBV30
CAWSRRQTQETQYF
TGTGCCTGGAGCAGGCGACAGACGCAAGAGACCCAGTACTTC
>TRBJ2-1|-|-|TRBV12-3/TRBV12-4
CASSLGDEQFF
TGTGCCAGCAGTTTAGGCGATGAGCAGTTCTTC
>TRBJ2-1|-|-|TRBV5-4
CASSQQGSYNEQFF
TGTGCCAGCAGCCAGCAGGGTTCCTACAATGAGCAGTTCTTC
>TRBJ2-3|-|TRBD1|TRBV7-2
CASRQGSTDTQYF
TGTGCCAGCCGACAGGGTAGCACAGATACGCAGTATTTT
>TRBJ2-1|-|-|TRBV5-4
CASSLTAGIANEQFF
TGTGCCAGCAGCTTGACGGCAGGGATTGCCAATGAGCAGTTCTTC
>TRBJ1-2|once|TRBD1|TRBV6-1
CASSETTGDSYGYTF
TGTGCCAGCAGTGAGACGACAGGGGACAGCTATGGCTACACCTTC
>TRBJ2-1|-|-|TRBV4-3
CASSQQFLRGSNSYNEQFF
TGCGCCAGCAGCCAACAATTCCTCAGGGGTTCCAACTCCTACAATGAGCAGTTCTTC
>TRBJ2-7|-|TRBD2|TRBV19
CASSWTSGGRYEQYF
TGTGCCAGTAGTTGGACTAGCGGGGGCCGCTACGAGCAGTACTTC
>TRBJ1-2|once|-|TRBV20-1
CSAPRGGGYTF
TGCAGTGCTCCTCGGGGGGGAGGCTACACCTTC
>TRBJ2-5|few|TRBD1|TRBV6-6
CASSARQGKETQYF
TGTGCCAGCAGCGCTAGACAGGGGAAGGAGACCCAGTACTTC
>TRBJ2-5|-|-|TRBV9
CASSRGETQYF
TGTGCCAGCAGCAGGGGGGAGACCCAGTACTTC
>TRBJ2-1|-|-|TRBV10-3
CATTELSYNEQFF
TGTGCCACGACAGAGCTCTCCTACAATGAGCAGTTCTTC
>TRBJ2-5|-|TRBD1|TRBV15
CATSRSTGGAGTQYF
TGTGCCACCAGCAGGTCCACAGGGGGCGCGGGGACCCAGTACTTC
>TRBJ1-1|-|-|TRBV19
CASSSREAFF
TGTGCCAGTAGTTCTCGGGAGGCTTTCTTT
>TRBJ1-1|few|-|TRBV11-3
CASSRRSPGRYDTEAFF
TGTGCCAGCAGCCGGCGTTCCCCAGGGCGATACGACACTGAAGCTTTCTTT
>TRBJ1-6|-|TRBD1|TRBV27
CATPSDRNSPLHF
TGTGCCACCCCATCGGACAGGAATTCACCCCTCCACTTT
>TRBJ1-2|-|-|TRBV2
CASSEAENYGYTF
TGTGCCAGCAGTGAGGCAGAAAACTATGGCTACACCTTC
>TRBJ1-2|once|-|TRBV3-1/TRBV3-2
CASSQVFLNYGYTF
TGTGCCAGCAGCCAAGTCTTCCTTAACTATGGCTACACCTTC
>TRBJ2-1|few|TRBD2|TRBV11-3
CASSGGGWQFF
TGTGCCAGCAGCGGGGGGGGTTGGCAGTTCTTC
>TRBJ2-7|few|TRBD1|TRBV13
CASSTGQGSTYEQYF
TGTGCCAGCAGCACCGGACAGGGGTCTACCTACGAGCAGTACTTC
>TRBJ1-6|-|TRBD1|TRBV19
CASSLQQGVGNSPLHF
TGTGCCAGTAGTCTCCAACAGGGGGTGGGGAATTCACCCCTCCACTTT
>TRBJ2-7|-|-|TRBV29-1
CSVEADRSYEQYF
TGCAGCGTGGAGGCTGACCGATCCTACGAGCAGTACTTC
>TRBJ2-2|-|-|TRBV19
CASSTGQRNTGELFF
TGTGCCAGTAGTACCGGACAGCGGAACACCGGGGAGCTGTTTTTT
>TRBJ2-3|once|-|TRBV7-3
CASSPSGNADTQYF
TGTGCCAGCAGCCCCTCAGGGAACGCAGATACGCAGTATTTT
>TRBJ1-4|-|-|TRBV4-3
CASSQKEDVGKLFF
TGCGCCAGCAGCCAAAAGGAGGACGTTGGTAAACTGTTTTTT
>TRBJ2-2|-|TRBD1|TRBV29-1
CSVDRGGTGELFF
TGCAGCGTGGACAGGGGTGGCACCGGGGAGCTGTTTTTT
>TRBJ1-2|-|-|TRBV6-5
CASSPGVAFNGYTF
TGTGCCAGCAGCCCGGGGGTTGCTTTTAATGGCTACACCTTC
>TRBJ2-1|-|TRBD1|TRBV5-1
CASSSTRTGFINEQFF
TGCGCCAGCAGCTCGACCAGGACAGGGTTTATAAATGAGCAGTTCTTC
>TRBJ2-3|-|TRBD1|TRBV5-4
CASSRRGQAWDTQYF
TGTGCCAGCAGCCGCCGGGGACAGGCTTGGGATACGCAGTATTTT
>TRBJ2-1|once|-|TRBV2
CASSERVLSYNEQFF
TGTGCCAGCAGTGAACGGGTACTCTCCTACAATGAGCAGTTCTTC
>TRBJ1-1|-|-|TRBV14
CASSQVLGLNTEAFF
TGTGCCAGCAGCCAAGTACTTGGTTTGAACACTGAAGCTTTCTTT
>TRBJ2-1|once|-|TRBV6-2/TRBV6-3
CASSNPQQGNEQFF
TGTGCCAGCAGTAACCCTCAACAGGGAAATGAGCAGTTCTTC
>TRBJ2-7|-|TRBD1|TRBV10-3
CAISESGTGDYEQYF
TGTGCCATCAGTGAGTCGGGGACAGGGGACTACGAGCAGTACTTC
>TRBJ2-7|-|TRBD1|TRBV27
CASSTSGTGAGEQYF
TGTGCCAGCAGTACCTCCGGGACAGGGGCAGGCGAGCAGTACTTC
>TRBJ2-6|-|-|TRBV19
CASRKTGVPSGANVLTF
TGTGCCAGTAGGAAGACAGGTGTACCCTCTGGGGCCAACGTCCTGACTTTC
>TRBJ2-7|-|-|TRBV5-4
CASSFLPGSEQYF
TGTGCCAGCAGCTTCCTACCGGGGAGCGAGCAGTACTTC
>TRBJ2-2|-|-|TRBV7-8
CASSLGLGQMNTGELFF
TGTGCCAGCAGCTTAGGTCTAGGACAGATGAACACCGGGGAGCTGTTTTTT
>TRBJ1-5|-|TRBD1|TRBV19
CASATQGTGAQATQPQHF
TGTGCCAGTGCCACCCAGGGGACAGGGGCGCAAGCAACTCAGCCCCAGCATTTT
>TRBJ1-1|-|TRBD1|TRBV7-9
CASSSQGGTEAFF
TGTGCCAGCAGCTCCCAGGGGGGCACTGAAGCTTTCTTT
>TRBJ2-5|-|-|TRBV7-5
CVRSPGGPRVGTQYF
TGTGTCAGAAGCCCCGGGGGGCCACGGGTGGGGACCCAGTACTTC
>TRBJ1-1|-|-|TRBV5-1
CASSLVLTDTEAFF
TGCGCCAGCAGCTTGGTCCTAACAGACACTGAAGCTTTCTTT
>TRBJ2-5|-|-|TRBV7-9
CASSLVRRSQETQYF
TGTGCCAGCAGCTTAGTAAGGCGGAGCCAAGAGACCCAGTACTTC
>TRBJ2-6|-|-|TRBV9
CASSGLTGNSGANVLTF
TGTGCCAGCAGCGGGCTTACAGGGAACTCTGGGGCCAACGTCCTGACTTTC